A selection of T cell receptor beta chains follows, all from one sample in a study of sequential checkpoint blockade in melanoma. TCRdb keeps only in-frame clones here, not all; method: immunoSEQ multiplex PCR. The sample yields 6,200 or so clones, over 15% seen once. Sequenced material: tumor tissue (inferred from file names), taken from a patient given nivolumab and ipilimumab in sequence. The receptor set was obtained from a human donor with melanoma. Both conserved end residues are part of each CDR3. A D gene is named only where the DNA matches it firmly. Where a row states a size, it is once, few, many or the class of an expanded clone; other rows omit it.

j_call,d_call,cdr3_length,v_call,clone_size,cdr3_aa,cdr3_nt
TRBJ1-5,.,15,TRBV19,.,CASSISMYSNQPQHF,TGTGCCAGTAGTATTTCCATGTATAGCAATCAGCCCCAGCATTTT
TRBJ2-3,.,16,TRBV12-2,medium-sized,CATDSGGSKGTDTQYF,TGTGCCACCGATAGCGGGGGGTCAAAGGGCACAGATACGCAGTATTTT
TRBJ2-3,TRBD2,16,TRBV6-8,.,CASTGLAGGRTDTQYF,TGTGCCAGCACCGGACTAGCGGGGGGGAGGACGGATACGCAGTATTTT
TRBJ1-2,.,16,TRBV6-8,.,CASSYFKPGQLYGYTF,TGTGCCAGCAGTTACTTCAAACCGGGACAACTCTATGGCTACACCTTC
TRBJ1-4,.,14,TRBV11-3,many,CASSRGGHLSGLFF,TGTGCCAGCAGCCGGGGGGGACACTTGAGCGGACTGTTTTTT
TRBJ2-7,TRBD1,14,TRBV5-1,.,CASSLGDSFDEQYF,TGCGCCAGCAGCTTGGGGGACAGTTTCGACGAGCAGTACTTC
TRBJ1-6,.,13,TRBV30,few,CAWSGYLNSPLHF,TGTGCCTGGAGCGGCTATCTTAATTCACCCCTCCACTTT
TRBJ1-1,.,13,TRBV30,few,CAWQTDSGAEAFF,TGTGCCTGGCAGACCGACAGCGGGGCTGAAGCTTTCTTT
TRBJ2-1,.,12,TRBV6-8,many,CASSYNYNEQFF,TGTGCCAGCAGTTACAATTACAATGAGCAGTTCTTC
TRBJ2-2,TRBD2,15,TRBV6-8,many,CASRRLSGPTGELFF,TGTGCCAGCAGGAGGCTTAGCGGGCCTACCGGGGAGCTGTTTTTT
TRBJ2-3,TRBD2,16,TRBV11-3,few,CASSAGLAGGADTQYF,TGTGCCAGCAGCGCGGGACTAGCGGGGGGGGCAGATACGCAGTATTTT
TRBJ2-7,TRBD1,15,TRBV9,few,CASNPTGGAFYEQYF,TGTGCCAGCAACCCGACAGGGGGCGCTTTTTACGAGCAGTACTTC
TRBJ1-5,.,15,TRBV11-3,.,CASSGYRRDNQPQHF,TGTGCCAGCAGCGGATATAGGAGGGATAATCAGCCCCAGCATTTT
TRBJ2-4,TRBD1,17,TRBV18,.,CASSRQRTGLAKNIQYF,TGTGCCAGCTCACGCCAAAGGACAGGGCTAGCCAAAAACATTCAGTACTTC
TRBJ2-7,TRBD1,14,TRBV29-1,.,CSVTGTGSSYEQYF,TGCAGCGTCACCGGGACAGGGTCCTCCTACGAGCAGTACTTC
TRBJ2-7,TRBD1,15,TRBV10-3,.,CAISEGQGEGREQYF,TGTGCCATCAGTGAGGGACAGGGGGAGGGTCGCGAGCAGTACTTC
TRBJ2-1,.,17,TRBV11-3,few,CASSKSPDFASYNEQFF,TGTGCCAGCAGTAAAAGTCCGGACTTCGCCTCCTACAATGAGCAGTTCTTC
TRBJ1-2,.,14,TRBV6-8,.,CAISRGGNNYGYTF,TGTGCCATCAGCAGAGGGGGGAACAACTATGGCTACACCTTC
TRBJ2-2,.,14,TRBV11-3,few,CASRLTENTGELFF,TGTGCCAGCAGGCTGACGGAGAACACCGGGGAGCTGTTTTTT
TRBJ2-7,.,14,TRBV11-3,few,CASSLGPRGDEQYF,TGTGCCAGCAGCTTAGGCCCCCGTGGGGACGAGCAGTACTTC
TRBJ2-5,TRBD2,17,TRBV11-3,few,CASSLGASGGAWETQYF,TGTGCCAGCAGCTTAGGTGCGAGCGGGGGGGCCTGGGAGACCCAGTACTTC
TRBJ2-7,.,14,TRBV11-3,medium-sized,CASSPSGGRYEQYF,TGTGCCAGCAGCCCCTCTGGGGGGCGCTACGAGCAGTACTTC
TRBJ2-3,.,11,TRBV19,.,CASSIRDTQYF,TGTGCCAGTAGTATACGAGATACGCAGTATTTT
TRBJ2-3,TRBD1,12,TRBV6-8,few,CASRIQGDTQYF,TGTGCCAGCAGGATACAGGGGGATACGCAGTATTTT
TRBJ1-2,.,14,TRBV19,.,CASSGLTVYYGYTF,TGTGCCAGTAGTGGCCTAACAGTCTACTATGGCTACACCTTC
TRBJ1-2,TRBD1,16,TRBV11-1,few,CASSQQSGTGHYGYTF,TGTGCCAGCAGCCAGCAATCCGGGACAGGGCACTATGGCTACACCTTC
TRBJ1-2,TRBD1,15,TRBV11-3,many,CASSSGTGSTYGYTF,TGTGCCAGCAGCTCTGGGACAGGGTCAACCTATGGCTACACCTTC
TRBJ2-7,.,14,TRBV28,.,CASRLTGEAYEQYF,TGTGCCAGCAGATTAACAGGGGAGGCGTACGAGCAGTACTTC
TRBJ1-1,TRBD1,18,TRBV5-1,few,CASSPRTGGWGERTEAFF,TGCGCCAGCAGCCCGCGGACAGGGGGCTGGGGAGAAAGGACTGAAGCTTTCTTT
TRBJ2-2,TRBD1,14,TRBV18,medium-sized,CASSPTGGTGELFF,TGTGCCAGCTCACCAACAGGGGGTACCGGGGAGCTGTTTTTT
TRBJ1-2,.,16,TRBV15,.,CATSPGEGLRLYGYTF,TGTGCCACCAGCCCAGGGGAGGGGCTCCGCCTCTATGGCTACACCTTC
TRBJ2-1,TRBD2,17,TRBV11-3,.,CASSSSTGTSSYNEQFF,TGTGCCAGCAGCTCCTCAACCGGGACTAGCTCCTACAATGAGCAGTTCTTC
TRBJ1-6,TRBD1,17,TRBV6-8,many,CASTEPGDRTDNSPLHF,TGTGCCAGCACCGAACCCGGGGACAGGACTGATAATTCACCCCTCCACTTT
TRBJ1-1,.,15,TRBV5-1,.,CASSLGQGWNTEAFF,TGCGCCAGCAGCTTGGGTCAGGGGTGGAACACTGAAGCTTTCTTT
TRBJ1-6,TRBD1,13,TRBV30,.,CAWGGTANSPLHF,TGTGCCTGGGGCGGGACAGCAAATTCACCCCTCCACTTT
TRBJ2-1,TRBD2,14,TRBV19,few,CASTPGAGGGEQFF,TGTGCCAGTACCCCGGGGGCGGGGGGAGGCGAGCAGTTCTTC